These 27 T cell receptor beta chains originate from one sample sequenced in a study of EBV T-cell therapy then PD-1 blockade in nasopharyngeal carcinoma. Treatment reported: AdE1-LMPpoly-expanded autologous EBV-specific T-cell therapy followed by anti-PD-1 nivolumab. Sequencing used immunoSEQ multiplex PCR; TCRdb keeps in-frame clones, though not all of them. The table has 20,000 to 25,000 clones, 82% seen once. Antigens for these TCRs are unknown. This specimen consisted of CD8+ T cells from blood, obtained at day -245 from a patient whose treatment included autologous EBV-specific T cells and nivolumab. All receptors come from a man aged 35 to 55 with nasopharyngeal carcinoma.

This clone was recorded only once. The genes are TRBV27 and TRBJ2-1; D possibly corresponds to TRBD2 (5 bases). CDR1 and CDR2 from the germline V gene are MNHEY and SMNVEV (reference sequence). The CDR3 totals 14 residues. The V and J ends lost 5 bases and 5 bases respectively, with 13 bases between them. The chain's CDR3 is CASSPGWLNNEQFF. DNA of the CDR3: TGTGCCAGCAGTCCGGGGTGGCTAAACAATGAGCAGTTCTTC.

The chain couples TRBV20-1 to TRBJ2-7; D not certain. The CDR3 has 11 amino acids. Germline CDR1 DFQATT, CDR2 SNEGSKA (reference sequence). V shed 0 bases and J shed 6 bases, with 6 bases lying between them. The CDR3 sequence: CSARDFFEQYF. CDR3 in DNA: TGCAGTGCTAGAGATTTCTTCGAGCAGTACTTC.

The genes are TRBV3-1 (or the pseudogene TRBV3-2) and TRBJ2-1, with TRBD2 identical over 11 bases. The CDR3 consists of 13 residues. Germline trimming cut 8 bases from V and 7 bases from J; bases unmatched to any gene: 4. Germline values: CDR1 LGHDT, CDR2 YNNKEL (reference sequence). CDR3 in amino acids: CASAIAGGNEQFF. The CDR3 DNA sequence: TGTGCCAGCGCGATAGCGGGGGGGAATGAGCAGTTCTTC.

The chain combines TRBV6-2 or TRBV6-3 with TRBJ2-7; TRBD1 matches at 7 bases. The junction had 5 bases not matched to a gene; V was cut back by 3 bases and J by 0 bases. Germline CDR1 and CDR2: MNHEY and SVGEGT. CDR3 length equals 15 residues. CDR3 nucleotide sequence: TGTGCCAGCAGTTATTCCGACAGGGTCTCCTACGAGCAGTACTTC. This translates into CASSYSDRVSYEQYF.

V usage is TRBV28 and J usage is TRBJ2-5; 10 bases agree with TRBD2. CDR1 is MDHEN, CDR2 SYDVKM, per germline. The V gene end was trimmed by 4 bases and the J gene end by 0 bases; junction bases not matched to a gene: 5. This CDR3 comprises 16 residues. The CDR3 nucleotides read TGTGCCAGCAGTTCCCTAGCGGGGGAACACCAAGAGACCCAGTACTTC. Protein product: CASSSLAGEHQETQYF.

In this sample, this clone turned up once. The chain combines TRBV12-3 or TRBV12-4 with TRBJ1-2; 9 bases align to TRBD1. J gave up 8 bases and V 10 bases, and 8 bases lay outside the gene matches. CDR3 length: 12 residues. In DNA form, the CDR3 reads TGTGCCACTACGACAGGGGGAAAGGGCTACACCTTC. Translated, it gives CATTTGGKGYTF.

The rearrangement links TRBV6-4 to TRBJ2-3; 8 bases match TRBD2. This CDR3 contains 16 residues. Germline V gene sequence: CDR1 MRHNA, CDR2 SNTAGT. The V and J ends lost 2 bases and 2 bases, in that order; junction bases with no gene match: 6. In nucleotides, the CDR3 is TGTGCCAGCAGTGACCGGGCAGCGGGGGCCACAGATACGCAGTATTTT. Translated: CASSDRAAGATDTQYF.

A few counts support this clone. The chain uses TRBV10-3 and TRBJ2-6; D is unclear. Germline-derived CDR1 and CDR2 are ENHRY and SYGVKD. This CDR3 comprises 16 residues. Deletions cut 0 bases from V and 4 bases from J, with 10 bases between. The CDR3 sequence is CAISESGGSGANVLTF. The CDR3 nucleotides are TGTGCCATCAGTGAGTCGGGCGGCTCCGGGGCCAACGTCCTGACTTTC.

V gene TRBV7-9 combines with J gene TRBJ1-1; 9 nucleotides match TRBD1. The germline gives CDR1 SEHNR, CDR2 FQNEAQ (reference sequence). V was clipped by 4 bases and J by 6 bases; unmatched bases: 9. The CDR3 has 15 amino acids. CDR3 amino acids: CASSYPGQGWSEAFF. CDR3 in DNA: TGTGCCAGCAGCTACCCGGGACAGGGTTGGTCTGAAGCTTTCTTT. Full variable domain (missing parts from reference TRBV7-9 and TRBJ1-1): DTGVSQNPRHKITKRGQNVTFRCDPISEHNRLYWYRQTLGQGPEFLTYFQNEAQLEKSRLLSDRFSAERPKGSFSTLEIQRTEQGDSAMYLCASSYPGQGWSEAFFGQGTRLTVV.

The chain uses TRBV6-5 and TRBJ2-5; 10 nucleotides agree with TRBD1. CDR1 and CDR2 from the germline V gene are MNHEY and SVGAGI. The CDR3 is made up of 16 amino acids. Losses at the gene ends were 2 bases for V and 3 bases for J; bases not matched to a gene: 6. CDR3 DNA: TGTGCCAGCAGTTACGGACAGGGGGTTACAGAAGAGACCCAGTACTTC. Encoded protein: CASSYGQGVTEETQYF.

The genes are TRBV6-5 and TRBJ1-5; D is uncertain. The CDR3 loop spans 13 amino acids. V lost 0 bases and J lost 3, with 3 bases in between. CDR1 and CDR2 (germline): MNHEY, SVGAGI. As DNA, the CDR3 is TGTGCCAGCAGTTACTCCCCCAATCAGCCCCAGCATTTT. It is translated as CASSYSPNQPQHF.

A note on this clone: The sample contains more than one DNA sequence encoding this CDR3. The genes are TRBV9 and TRBJ1-2; D may be TRBD1 (6 bases). With 3 bases removed from V and 3 bases from J, the gap between germline ends came to 15 bases. Looked up from germline, CDR1 is SGDLS and CDR2 is YYNGEE. This CDR3 region has 15 residues. In DNA, the CDR3 is TGTGCCAGCAGCGCCGATGTGGGGGCGGACTATGGCTACACCTTC. It codes for CASSADVGADYGYTF.

The V call is TRBV5-6, the J call TRBJ2-1, with TRBD2 identical over 14 bases. Germline CDR1 is SGHDT and CDR2 is YYEEEE. The CDR3 spans 15 residues. The ends lost 4 bases at V and 8 bases at J; junction bases unmatched: 5. The CDR3 DNA reads as TGTGCCAGCAGCCTCGGACTAGCGGGGGGCTATGAGCAGTTCTTC. Its protein product is CASSLGLAGGYEQFF.

This clone has a single count. V and J are TRBV11-1 and TRBJ1-2; D is perhaps TRBD1 (5 bases). This CDR3 spans 13 amino acids. Trimming left V 1 base short and J 3 bases short, with 6 bases between. CDR1 SGHAT and CDR2 FQDESV come from the germline V gene (reference sequence). In DNA, the CDR3 is TGTGCCAGCAGCTTAGGGGACGACTATGGCTACACCTTC. Translation gives CASSLGDDYGYTF.

This clone was observed a few times. DNA of the CDR3: TGTGCCAGCAGTTACCGGGACAACACTGAAGCTTTCTTT. The encoded protein is CASSYRDNTEAFF. The rearrangement links TRBV6-2 or TRBV6-3 to TRBJ1-1, with D perhaps matching TRBD1 (5 bases). Germline V gene sequence: CDR1 MNHEY, CDR2 SVGEGT. Trimming pared 2 bases from V and 2 bases from J, leaving 6 bases between. This CDR3 region has 13 residues.

This clone was recorded many times. The genes are TRBV28 and TRBJ1-6; 10 bases line up with TRBD1. The V gene end was trimmed by 4 bases and the J gene end by 5 bases; junction bases not matched to a gene: 2. Per germline, CDR1 MDHEN and CDR2 SYDVKM. The CDR3 spans 15 residues. The CDR3 bases are TGTGCCAGCAGTTCCGGGACAGGGGATAATTCACCCCTCCACTTT. It encodes CASSSGTGDNSPLHF. The variable domain in full, completed from reference TRBV28 and TRBJ1-6, reads DVKVTQSSRYLVKRTGEKVFLECVQDMDHENMFWYRQDPGLGLRLIYFSYDVKMKEKGDIPEGYSVSREKKERFSLILESASTNQTSMYLCASSSGTGDNSPLHFGNGTRLTVT.

This clone showed up just a few times. V usage is TRBV6-2 or TRBV6-3 and J usage is TRBJ1-2; a weak D match, TRBD1 (5 bases). Trimming removed 3 bases from V and 9 bases from J, with 14 bases in between. Germline V lookup: CDR1 MNHEY, CDR2 SVGEGT. The CDR3 length is 13 residues. CDR3 DNA sequence: TGTGCCAGCAGTTATCTGGGGCGTCGGAGCTACACCTTC. Amino acid sequence: CASSYLGRRSYTF.

The chain carries TRBV4-3 and TRBJ1-2; D unclear. The CDR3 is made up of 17 amino acids. Germline assignment: CDR1 LGHNA and CDR2 YSLEER. Trimming cost V 0 bases and J 4 bases, with 18 bases left between them. The CDR3: CASSQDPGVTSGYGYTF. DNA for the CDR3: TGCGCCAGCAGCCAAGATCCTGGGGTGACTTCGGGCTATGGCTACACCTTC.

The V call is TRBV19, the J call TRBJ1-2, with 7 positions matching TRBD1. Germline values: CDR1 LNHDA, CDR2 SQIVND (reference sequence). The CDR3 runs to 15 residues. With V trimmed by 8 bases and J by 2 bases, 11 bases remained unmatched. CDR3 sequence reads: CASGWPGQLNYGYTF. DNA of the CDR3: TGTGCCAGTGGTTGGCCGGGACAGCTAAACTATGGCTACACCTTC.

This sequence joins TRBV6-6 and TRBJ2-7, with D perhaps TRBD1 (6 bases). Germline CDR1 reads MNHNY; CDR2 reads SVGAGI (reference sequence). The V end lost 2 bases, the J end lost 0 bases, and 11 bases lay between the germline ends. The CDR3 has 15 residues. DNA of the CDR3: TGTGCCAGCAGTTACGCCGCGGACAGCTCCTACGAGCAGTACTTC. This sequence encodes CASSYAADSSYEQYF.

This clone was found a few times. V and J are TRBV7-2 and TRBJ2-3; 9 bases fit TRBD2. This CDR3 comprises 18 residues. CDR1 and CDR2 (germline): SGHTA, FQGNSA. V shed 4 bases, J shed 3 bases, and the junction held 14 bases outside the gene matches. In nucleotides, the CDR3 is TGTGCCAGCAGCTCCCGATATCTAGAGCGGGGGGTAACAGATACGCAGTATTTT. It yields the protein CASSSRYLERGVTDTQYF.

This sequence joins TRBV9 and TRBJ1-6; 7 bases fit TRBD1. Germline loops: CDR1 SGDLS, CDR2 YYNGEE. The CDR3 has 15 amino acids. V shed 3 bases and J 7 bases; nucleotides not matched to a gene: 7. For the CDR3, the DNA is TGTGCCAGCAGCGGCAAACAGGGGAGAAATTCACCCCTCCACTTT. This gives the protein CASSGKQGRNSPLHF.

This clone was recorded once. The CDR3 spells CATRHRGLEDEQFF. CDR3 in DNA: TGTGCCACCCGCCACAGGGGGCTCGAGGATGAGCAGTTCTTC. This chain links TRBV24-1 with TRBJ2-1; 9 bases match TRBD1. Looked up from germline, CDR1 is KGHDR and CDR2 is SFDVKD. V shed 9 bases and J 8 bases; nucleotides not matched to a gene: 10. This CDR3 region has 14 residues.

The chain joins TRBV18 to TRBJ2-5; possibly TRBD1 for D (6 bases). The V gene lost 1 base and the J gene lost 9 bases, with 24 bases spanning the gap. CDR1 is KGHSH and CDR2 is LQKENI in the germline V gene. The CDR3 is 17 residues long. In DNA form, the CDR3 reads TGTGCCAGCTCACCACGGGCTAAGACAGGTGCCCCAGGGTCCCAGTACTTC. It specifies CASSPRAKTGAPGSQYF.

V gene TRBV5-1 combines with J gene TRBJ1-4; 9 positions agree with TRBD1. Losses at the gene ends were 4 bases for V and 6 bases for J; bases not matched to a gene: 7. The CDR3 totals 15 residues. The germline V gene encodes CDR1 SGHRS and CDR2 YFSETQ. CDR3 sequence (DNA): TGCGCCAGCAGCGAAACAGGGGGCGCTTATGAAAAACTGTTTTTT. It codes for CASSETGGAYEKLFF.

This clone ranks as medium-sized. The genes are TRBV4-1 and TRBJ1-5; weak D call: TRBD1 (5 bases). V lost 0 bases and J lost 0, with 9 bases in between. The CDR3 is 16 residues long. Germline CDR1 reads MGHRA; CDR2 reads YSYEKL. In DNA form, the CDR3 reads TGCGCCAGCAGCCAAGAAGGGGTGGATAGCAATCAGCCCCAGCATTTT. Its protein product is CASSQEGVDSNQPQHF.

The V gene is TRBV6-2 or TRBV6-3, the J gene TRBJ2-5; 10 positions agree with TRBD2. The trim removed 2 bases at V and 3 bases at J, leaving 12 bases unmatched. Per germline, CDR1 MNHEY and CDR2 SVGEGT. This CDR3 comprises 18 residues. The CDR3 DNA reads TGTGCCAGCAGTTACAGAGGAAGAATAGCGGGGGGTGAAGAGACCCAGTACTTC. It encodes CASSYRGRIAGGEETQYF.